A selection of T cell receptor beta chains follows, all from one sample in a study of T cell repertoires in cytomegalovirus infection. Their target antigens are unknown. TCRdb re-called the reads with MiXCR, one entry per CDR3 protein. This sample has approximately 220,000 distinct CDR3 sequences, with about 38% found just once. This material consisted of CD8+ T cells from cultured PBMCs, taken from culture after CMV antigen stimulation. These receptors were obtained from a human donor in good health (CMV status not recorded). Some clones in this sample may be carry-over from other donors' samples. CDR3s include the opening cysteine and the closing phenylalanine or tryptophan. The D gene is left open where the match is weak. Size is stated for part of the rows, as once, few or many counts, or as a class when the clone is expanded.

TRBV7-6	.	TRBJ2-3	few	TGTGCCAGCAGCTTAGGTGGCAGTCCCGCAGATAAGCAGTATTTT	CASSLGGSPADKQYF
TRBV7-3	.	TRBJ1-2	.	TGTGCCAGCAGCTTAGGTCTTCTCTTCTGCTATGGCTACACCTTC	CASSLGLLFCYGYTF
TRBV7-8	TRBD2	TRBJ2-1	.	TGTGCCAGCAGCTTTAGCGGGGGGGCAACCCCGAATGAGCAGTTCTTC	CASSFSGGATPNEQFF
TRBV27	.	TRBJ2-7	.	TGTGCCAGCGGCCCATCTGGGGATAAACCGGACGAGCAGTACTTC	CASGPSGDKPDEQYF
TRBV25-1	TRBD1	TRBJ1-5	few	TGTGCCAGCAGCCAGACAGGGCGCGACCAGCCCCAGCATTTT	CASSQTGRDQPQHF
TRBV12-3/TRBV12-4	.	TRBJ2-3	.	TGTGCCAGCAGTCCGGGCACGGGGGCCGACATCACGCAGTATTTT	CASSPGTGADITQYF
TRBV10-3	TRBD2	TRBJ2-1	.	TGTGCCATCAGTGAGCCCCGGGAGGGCCCCAACAATGAGCAGTTCTTC	CAISEPREGPNNEQFF
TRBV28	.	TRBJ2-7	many	TGTGCCAGTAGACCCGGTTTGTCTTTGGGGATACGGGACTTTCCCTACGAGCAGTACTTC	CASRPGLSLGIRDFPYEQYF
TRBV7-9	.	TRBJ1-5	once	TGTGCCAGCAGCTTAGTGATAGGGTTAAGAGTGAGCAATCAGCCCCAGCATTTT	CASSLVIGLRVSNQPQHF
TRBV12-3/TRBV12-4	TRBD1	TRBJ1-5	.	TGTGCCAGCAGTCGGGGACAGGGGAGCAATCAGCCCCAGCATTTT	CASSRGQGSNQPQHF
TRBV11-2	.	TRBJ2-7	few	TGTGCCAGCAGCTTAGGCTTCGGACCTTCCTACGAGCAGTACTTC	CASSLGFGPSYEQYF
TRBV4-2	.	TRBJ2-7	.	TGTGCCAGCAGCCTGGACTCCCAGTCAGAAGCCTACGAGCAGTACTTC	CASSLDSQSEAYEQYF
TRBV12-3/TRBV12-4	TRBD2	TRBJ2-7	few	TGTGCCAGCAGTTTAGAAGCTAGCGGCACCTACGAGCAGTACTTC	CASSLEASGTYEQYF
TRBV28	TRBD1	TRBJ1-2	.	TGTGCCAGCAACAGGGGGCGCGCCTATGGCTACACCTTC	CASNRGRAYGYTF
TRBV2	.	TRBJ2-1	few	TGTGCCAGCAGGGGACCTGAGCAGTTCTTC	CASRGPEQFF
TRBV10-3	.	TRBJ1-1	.	TGTGCCATCAGTCGCGGGCAGACCACTGAAGCTTTCTTT	CAISRGQTTEAFF
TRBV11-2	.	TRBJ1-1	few	TGTGCCAGCAGCCCCCGGACTGAGAACACTGAAGCTTTCTTT	CASSPRTENTEAFF
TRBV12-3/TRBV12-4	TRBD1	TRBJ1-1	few	TGTGCCAGCAGACAGGGGGCGCGGACTGAAGCTTTCTTT	CASRQGARTEAFF
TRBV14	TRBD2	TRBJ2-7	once	TGTGCCAGCAGCTGGGAGGGTTCCCGATCTAGGGAGCAGTACTTC	CASSWEGSRSREQYF
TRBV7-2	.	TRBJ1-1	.	TGTGCCAGCAGCTTCGGGCAGGCTTTCTTT	CASSFGQAFF
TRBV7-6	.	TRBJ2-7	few	TGTGCCAGCAGCCCCTCCGAAGGGAGCTCCTACGAGCAGTACTTC	CASSPSEGSSYEQYF
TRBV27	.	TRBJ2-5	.	TGTGCCAGCAGTTATAGGGGTTGGGAGACCCAGTACTTC	CASSYRGWETQYF
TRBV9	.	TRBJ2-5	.	TGTGCCAGCAGCCTACTTGGCGCGAGAAGAGAGACCCAGTACTTC	CASSLLGARRETQYF
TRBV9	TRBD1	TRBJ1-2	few	TGTGCCAGCAGCCCCTGGGACAGCTTCTATGGCTACACCTTC	CASSPWDSFYGYTF
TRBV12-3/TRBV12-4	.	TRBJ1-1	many	TGTGCCAGCACCCCCACGGGGGGCCGGAACACTGAAGCTTTCTTT	CASTPTGGRNTEAFF
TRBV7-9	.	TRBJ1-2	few	TGTGCCAGCAGCAGAACTGTAGGCTACACCTTC	CASSRTVGYTF
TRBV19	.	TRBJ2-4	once	TGTGCCAGTAGCCACAAACAGGGAACGCTAGCCAAAAACATTCAGTACTTC	CASSHKQGTLAKNIQYF
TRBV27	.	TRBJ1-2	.	TGTGCCAGCAGTCCCCCCTCTGGGCGGCATGGCTACACCTTC	CASSPPSGRHGYTF
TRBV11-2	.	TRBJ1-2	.	TGTGCCAGCAGCATAAGACAGCTCCGCGGCTACACCTTC	CASSIRQLRGYTF
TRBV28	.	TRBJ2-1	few	TGTGCCAGCAGCTCCGAGGGGGAGAGGGTTTACAATGAGCAGTTCTTC	CASSSEGERVYNEQFF
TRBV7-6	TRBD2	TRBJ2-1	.	TGTGCCAGCACCTTTCAGGGGGGACTAGCGGTAGACAATGAGCAGTTCTTC	CASTFQGGLAVDNEQFF
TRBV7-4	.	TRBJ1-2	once	TGTGCCAGCAGTCTGAATTTGGATGGCTACACCTTC	CASSLNLDGYTF